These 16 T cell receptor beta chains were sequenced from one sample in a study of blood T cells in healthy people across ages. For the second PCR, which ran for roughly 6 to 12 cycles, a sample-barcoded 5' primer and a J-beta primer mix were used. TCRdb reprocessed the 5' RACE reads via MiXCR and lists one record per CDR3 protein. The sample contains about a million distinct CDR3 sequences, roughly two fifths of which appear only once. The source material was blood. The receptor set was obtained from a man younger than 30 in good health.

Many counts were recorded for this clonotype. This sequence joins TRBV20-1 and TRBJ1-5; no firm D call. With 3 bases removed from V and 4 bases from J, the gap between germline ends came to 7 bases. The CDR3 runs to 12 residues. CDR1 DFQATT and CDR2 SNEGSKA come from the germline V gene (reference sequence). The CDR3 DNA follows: TGCAGTGCTAGTGCCGGAAATCAGCCCCAGCATTTT. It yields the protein CSASAGNQPQHF.

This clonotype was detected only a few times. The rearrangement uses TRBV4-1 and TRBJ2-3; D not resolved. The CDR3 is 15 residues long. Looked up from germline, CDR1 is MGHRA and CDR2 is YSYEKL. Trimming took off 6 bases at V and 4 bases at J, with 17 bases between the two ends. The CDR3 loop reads CASSGFDGIPDTQYF. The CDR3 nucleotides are TGCGCCAGCAGTGGCTTCGACGGTATCCCAGATACGCAGTATTTT.

The CDR3, as DNA: TGTGCCAGCAGTTTAGCGAGCCCGGCTCGTGGCTACACCTTC. It encodes CASSLASPARGYTF. The V call is TRBV27, the J call TRBJ1-2; D not certain. The CDR3 sequence is 14 residues long. The germline V and J ends were trimmed by 2 bases and 7 bases, with 14 bases remaining between them. Germline values: CDR1 MNHEY, CDR2 SMNVEV (reference sequence).

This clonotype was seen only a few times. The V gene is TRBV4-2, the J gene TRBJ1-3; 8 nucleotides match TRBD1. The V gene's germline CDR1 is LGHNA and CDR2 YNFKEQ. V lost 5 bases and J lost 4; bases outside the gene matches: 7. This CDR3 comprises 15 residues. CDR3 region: CASSAQGALGNTIYF. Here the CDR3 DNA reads TGTGCCAGCAGCGCCCAGGGGGCGCTGGGAAACACCATATATTTT.

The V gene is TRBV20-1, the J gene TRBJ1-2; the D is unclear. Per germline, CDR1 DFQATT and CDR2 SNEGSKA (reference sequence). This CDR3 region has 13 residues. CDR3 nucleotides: TGCAGCGTCAGACTTGAGACTGATTATGGCTACACCTTC. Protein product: CSVRLETDYGYTF.

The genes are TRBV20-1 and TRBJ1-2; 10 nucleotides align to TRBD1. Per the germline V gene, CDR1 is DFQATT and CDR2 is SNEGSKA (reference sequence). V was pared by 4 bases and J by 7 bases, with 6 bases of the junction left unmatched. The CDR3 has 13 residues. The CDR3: CSANGQGDRGYTF. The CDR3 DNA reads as TGCAGTGCTAATGGACAGGGGGATCGTGGCTACACCTTC.

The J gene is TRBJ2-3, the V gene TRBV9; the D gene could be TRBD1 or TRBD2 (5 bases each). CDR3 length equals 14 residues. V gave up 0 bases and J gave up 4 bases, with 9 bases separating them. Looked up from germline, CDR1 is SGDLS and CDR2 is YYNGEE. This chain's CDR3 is CASSVGGIADTQYF. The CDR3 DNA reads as TGTGCCAGCAGCGTAGGGGGGATTGCAGATACGCAGTATTTT.

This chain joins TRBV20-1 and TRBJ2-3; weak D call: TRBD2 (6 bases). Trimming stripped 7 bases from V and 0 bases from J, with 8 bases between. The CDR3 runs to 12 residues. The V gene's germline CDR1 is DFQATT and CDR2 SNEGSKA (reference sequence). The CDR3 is CSVGTSTDTQYF. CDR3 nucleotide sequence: TGCAGTGTTGGGACTAGCACAGATACGCAGTATTTT.

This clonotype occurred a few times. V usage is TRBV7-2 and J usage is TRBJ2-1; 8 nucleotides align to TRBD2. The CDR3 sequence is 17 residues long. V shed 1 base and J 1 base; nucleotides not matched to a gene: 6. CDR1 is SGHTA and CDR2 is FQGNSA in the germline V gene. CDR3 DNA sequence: TGTGCCAGCAGCTTAGGGACTAGCAGTAGGTCCTACAATGAGCAGTTCTTC. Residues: CASSLGTSSRSYNEQFF.

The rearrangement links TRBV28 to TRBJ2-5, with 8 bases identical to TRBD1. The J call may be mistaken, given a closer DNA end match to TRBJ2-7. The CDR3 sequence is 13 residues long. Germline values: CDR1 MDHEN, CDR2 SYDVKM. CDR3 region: CASSVGQGDEQYF. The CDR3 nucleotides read TGTGCCAGCAGTGTCGGACAGGGTGACGAGCAGTACTTC.

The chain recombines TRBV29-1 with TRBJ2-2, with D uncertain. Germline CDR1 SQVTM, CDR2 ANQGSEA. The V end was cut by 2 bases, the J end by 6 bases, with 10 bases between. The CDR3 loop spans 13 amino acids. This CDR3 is CSVELRTAGELFF. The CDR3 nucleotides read TGCAGCGTTGAACTCCGGACGGCCGGGGAGCTGTTTTTT.

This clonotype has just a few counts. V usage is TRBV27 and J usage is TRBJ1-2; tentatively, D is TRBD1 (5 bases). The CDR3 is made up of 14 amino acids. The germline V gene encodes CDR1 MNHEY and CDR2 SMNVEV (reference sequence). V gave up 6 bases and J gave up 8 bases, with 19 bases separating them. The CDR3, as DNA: TGTGCCAGCAGCGCTGCGGGGACCCAGAAAGGCTACACCTTC. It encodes CASSAAGTQKGYTF.

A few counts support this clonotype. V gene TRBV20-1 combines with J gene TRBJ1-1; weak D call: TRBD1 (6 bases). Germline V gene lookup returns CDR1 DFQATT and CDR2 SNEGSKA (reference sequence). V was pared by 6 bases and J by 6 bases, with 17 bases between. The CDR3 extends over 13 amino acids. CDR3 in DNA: TGCAGTGCGCCGGGACACCCTGGCGCTGAAGCTTTCTTT. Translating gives CSAPGHPGAEAFF.

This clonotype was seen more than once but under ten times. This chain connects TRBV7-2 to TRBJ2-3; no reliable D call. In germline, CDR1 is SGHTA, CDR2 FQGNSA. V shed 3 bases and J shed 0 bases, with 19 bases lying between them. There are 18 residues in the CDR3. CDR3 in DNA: TGTGCCAGCAGCTTTTCAGGCACCCTTCCTCCTAGCACAGATACGCAGTATTTT. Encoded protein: CASSFSGTLPPSTDTQYF.

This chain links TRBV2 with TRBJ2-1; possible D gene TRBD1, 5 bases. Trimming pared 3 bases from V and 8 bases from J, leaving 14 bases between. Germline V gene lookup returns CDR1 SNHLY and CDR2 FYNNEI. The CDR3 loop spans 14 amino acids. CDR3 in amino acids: CASSEAGLRDEQFF. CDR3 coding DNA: TGTGCCAGCAGTGAGGCAGGGCTTCGGGATGAGCAGTTCTTC.

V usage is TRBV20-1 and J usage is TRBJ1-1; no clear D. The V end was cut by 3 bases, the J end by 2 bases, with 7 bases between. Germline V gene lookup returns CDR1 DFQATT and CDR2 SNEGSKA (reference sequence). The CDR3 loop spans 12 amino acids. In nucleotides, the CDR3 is TGCAGTGCTAGCTCCAGTAACACTGAAGCTTTCTTT. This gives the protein CSASSSNTEAFF.